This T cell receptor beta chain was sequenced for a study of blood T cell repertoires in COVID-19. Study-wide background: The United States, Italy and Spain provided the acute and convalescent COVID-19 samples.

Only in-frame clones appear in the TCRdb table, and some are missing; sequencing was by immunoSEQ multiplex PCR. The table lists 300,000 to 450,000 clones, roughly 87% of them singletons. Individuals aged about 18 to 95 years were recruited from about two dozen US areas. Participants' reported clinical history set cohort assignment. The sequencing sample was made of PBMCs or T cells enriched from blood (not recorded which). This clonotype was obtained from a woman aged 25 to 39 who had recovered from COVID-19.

The CDR3 spells CASSVGGDSGELFF. The CDR3 DNA follows: TGTGCCAGCAGCGTAGGAGGGGACTCCGGGGAGCTGTTTTTT. The rearrangement joins TRBV9 to TRBJ2-2, with D perhaps matching TRBD2 (6 bases). Germline V gene sequence: CDR1 SGDLS, CDR2 YYNGEE. V was clipped by 0 bases and J by 6 bases, with 9 bases between them. The CDR3 extends over 14 amino acids.